This TCR beta chain is from a study of blood T cells in healthy people across ages. The CDR3 runs 12 residues. Trimming shortened V by 8 bases and J by 8 bases, and 15 bases separated the two germline ends. Germline CDR1 and CDR2: MDHEN and SYDVKM. A J-beta primer mix and a sample-barcoded 5' primer were used in a second PCR of roughly 6 to 11 cycles. A single record per CDR3 protein comes from TCRdb applying MiXCR to the 5' RACE reads. The profile shows about 1.5 million distinct CDR3 sequences, about 42% of them singletons. Material: blood. The chain joins TRBV28 to TRBJ1-2; D not certain. The clonotype originates from a young woman in good health. CDR3 in amino acids: CASGDNHGGYTF. The CDR3 DNA sequence: TGTGCCAGCGGTGACAATCATGGGGGCTACACCTTC.